A single T cell receptor beta chain is shown here with its context. Individuals in the exposed group had encountered a COVID-19 case within 2 weeks preceding study entry. The sample belongs to a study of blood T cell repertoires in COVID-19. Per the study methods: Nucleated cell number was recorded as an estimate derived from reference gene primer amplification. Produced via immunoSEQ multiplex PCR; TCRdb's table is partial and in-frame only. The DNA gave D and trimming, while V, J and clone size come from that table. This repertoire shows 290,000 or so clones, roughly four fifths found once; its top ten account for 5%. V was trimmed by 2 bases and J by 0 bases, leaving 9 bases between them. The CDR3 covers 14 residues. Germline lookup yields CDR1 SGHRS and CDR2 YFSETQ.

The TCR was taken from a man aged 40-55 years who had been exposed to COVID-19. The sequenced material came from PBMCs or T cells enriched from blood (not recorded which). V gene TRBV5-1 combines with J gene TRBJ2-7; possibly TRBD1 for D (5 bases). The CDR3 DNA reads as TGCGCCAGCAGCTTTGTGGGGCCCTCCTACGAGCAGTACTTC. As protein: CASSFVGPSYEQYF.